The 14 T cell receptor beta chains below were found in one sample sequenced in a study of T-cell memory formation after mild COVID-19. TCRdb re-analysed the 5' RACE reads in MiXCR, keeping a single row per CDR3 protein. The table includes some 180,000 distinct CDR3 sequences, approximately 12% detected once. The specimen was PBMCs or a T cell subset sorted from them (not recorded which). The receptor set was obtained from a man aged 18 to 30 who had mild COVID-19 (a few samples of this study predate the infection). Cell type and time point are not known.

The sample holds one count of this clonotype. The V call is TRBV12-3 or TRBV12-4, the J call TRBJ1-1; unclear D gene. V was shortened by 7 bases and J by 0 bases, with 6 bases between the two germline ends. The CDR3 has 12 residues. CDR3 coding DNA: TGTGCCAGCATTCCGTTGAACACTGAAGCTTTCTTT. The encoded protein is CASIPLNTEAFF.

The gene calls are TRBV5-3 and TRBJ2-6; D not certain. TRBV5-3 is annotated as an ORF whose role is uncertain. The CDR3 is 17 residues long. Trimming removed 2 bases from V and 2 bases from J, with 14 bases in between. The DNA for the CDR3 is TGTGCCAGAAGCTTTCCGCCAAAGGGTGCTGGGGCCAACGTCCTGACTTTC. This sequence encodes CARSFPPKGAGANVLTF.

This clonotype was counted a few times. The chain is built from TRBV6-5 and TRBJ1-2; no clear D. Germline V gene data show CDR1 as MNHEY and CDR2 as SVGAGI. This CDR3 spans 14 amino acids. Between the trimmed V and J ends, which lost 0 bases and 4 bases, there was a span of 9 bases. The CDR3 coding sequence is TGTGCCAGCAGTTACTCCTATGGCAGCTATGGCTACACCTTC. Its translation: CASSYSYGSYGYTF.

V and J are TRBV5-1 and TRBJ2-5; D might be TRBD2 (6 bases). Germline CDR1 SGHRS, CDR2 YFSETQ. The CDR3 is 13 residues long. Deletions cut 0 bases from V and 6 bases from J, with 9 bases between. The CDR3 region is CASSLGAGQTQYF. CDR3 nucleotides: TGCGCCAGCAGCTTGGGGGCGGGGCAGACCCAGTACTTC.

A remark on this clonotype: Germline is not matched at one junction end, which may reflect a read error. The chain combines TRBV7-9 with TRBJ2-1, with D maybe TRBD2 (6 bases). The CDR3 has 14 amino acids. Per the germline V gene, CDR1 is SEHNR and CDR2 is FQNEAQ (reference sequence). The CDR3 region has the DNA TGTGCCAGCAGCCGAGCGGGCTCCGACAATGAGCAGTTCTTC. Translated: CASSRAGSDNEQFF.

The table lists this clonotype with a few counts. The chain combines TRBV7-8 with TRBJ2-1; unclear D gene. Germline values: CDR1 SGHVS, CDR2 FQNEAQ. The CDR3 loop spans 16 amino acids. The V end was cut by 6 bases, the J end by 2 bases, with 17 bases between. CDR3 sequence reads: CASSLRVRWAYNEQFF. As DNA, the CDR3 is TGTGCCAGCAGTCTAAGGGTCAGATGGGCCTACAATGAGCAGTTCTTC.

The chain is built from TRBV12-3 or TRBV12-4 and TRBJ2-5; no clear D gene. The CDR3 is 13 residues long. The V end was cut by 5 bases, the J end by 4 bases, with 11 bases between. In DNA form, the CDR3 reads TGTGCCAGCAGTGACTGGGCGGTAGAGACCCAGTACTTC. Amino acid sequence: CASSDWAVETQYF.

V gene TRBV6-2 or TRBV6-3 combines with J gene TRBJ2-7; D is unresolved. Germline V gives CDR1 MNHEY, CDR2 SVGEGT. Trimming took 9 bases from V and 6 from J, leaving 18 bases between them. CDR3 size: 13 residues. CDR3 amino acids: CASTTVELSEQYF. The CDR3, as DNA: TGTGCCAGTACGACGGTAGAGCTCTCCGAGCAGTACTTC.

The CDR3 loop reads CASSPTRDYNEQFF. CDR3 DNA: TGTGCCAGCAGTCCAACCCGGGACTACAATGAGCAGTTCTTC. The chain is built from TRBV7-3 and TRBJ2-1; TRBD2 is a possible D gene (5 bases). Trimming took off 6 bases at V and 3 bases at J, with 12 bases between the two ends. This CDR3 has 14 residues. CDR1 and CDR2 (germline): SGHTA, FQGTGA. The whole variable domain, filled in from reference TRBV7-3 and TRBJ2-1, reads GAGVSQTPSNKVTEKGKYVELRCDPISGHTALYWYRQSLGQGPEFLIYFQGTGAADDSGLPNDRFFAVRPEGSVSTLKIQRTERGDSAVYLCASSPTRDYNEQFFGPGTRLTVL.

There are many counts of this clonotype. The genes are TRBV5-1 and TRBJ1-2; D is ambiguous. This CDR3 is 16 amino acids long. The germline V gene has CDR1 SGHRS and CDR2 YFSETQ. Deletions cut 0 bases from V and 4 bases from J, with 16 bases between. CDR3 nucleotides: TGCGCCAGCAGCTTGGATCGTTCTAGTCGGACCTATGGCTACACCTTC. Protein product: CASSLDRSSRTYGYTF.

This clonotype came up many times. The chain recombines TRBV12-3 or TRBV12-4 with TRBJ2-7, with TRBD1 identical over 8 bases. The CDR3 sequence is 16 residues long. V lost 1 base to trimming and J lost 0 bases; unmatched junction nucleotides: 5. The CDR3 sequence: CASSLGDRGPSYEQYF. The CDR3 DNA reads as TGTGCCAGCAGTTTAGGCGACAGGGGACCCTCCTACGAGCAGTACTTC.

This chain joins TRBV20-1 and TRBJ2-1; TRBD1 or TRBD2 may be the D gene (6 bases each). This CDR3 region has 14 residues. CDR1 and CDR2 from the germline V gene are DFQATT and SNEGSKA (reference sequence). The V gene lost 6 bases and the J gene lost 5 bases, with 17 bases spanning the gap. The CDR3 region has the DNA TGCAGTGCCCCCCGGCCGGGGGCCAACAATGAGCAGTTCTTC. Translation gives CSAPRPGANNEQFF.

The chain has TRBV5-6 and TRBJ1-4; 10 positions agree with TRBD1. Germline V gives CDR1 SGHDT, CDR2 YYEEEE. V lost 1 base, J lost 8 bases, and 8 bases stayed unmatched. This CDR3 is 16 amino acids long. The CDR3 DNA reads as TGTGCCAGCAGCTTGACCGTGACAGGGGGCGCCGAAAAACTGTTTTTT. Its translation is CASSLTVTGGAEKLFF.

This clonotype came up a few times. The V gene is TRBV2, the J gene TRBJ2-3; TRBD2 aligns across 11 bases. From germline, CDR1 is SNHLY and CDR2 FYNNEI. V shed 7 bases and J 6 bases; nucleotides not matched to a gene: 9. CDR3 size: 15 residues. The CDR3 DNA reads as TGTGCCAGCATTTATAGCGGGGGGGCCGGGGATACGCAGTATTTT. The encoded protein is CASIYSGGAGDTQYF.